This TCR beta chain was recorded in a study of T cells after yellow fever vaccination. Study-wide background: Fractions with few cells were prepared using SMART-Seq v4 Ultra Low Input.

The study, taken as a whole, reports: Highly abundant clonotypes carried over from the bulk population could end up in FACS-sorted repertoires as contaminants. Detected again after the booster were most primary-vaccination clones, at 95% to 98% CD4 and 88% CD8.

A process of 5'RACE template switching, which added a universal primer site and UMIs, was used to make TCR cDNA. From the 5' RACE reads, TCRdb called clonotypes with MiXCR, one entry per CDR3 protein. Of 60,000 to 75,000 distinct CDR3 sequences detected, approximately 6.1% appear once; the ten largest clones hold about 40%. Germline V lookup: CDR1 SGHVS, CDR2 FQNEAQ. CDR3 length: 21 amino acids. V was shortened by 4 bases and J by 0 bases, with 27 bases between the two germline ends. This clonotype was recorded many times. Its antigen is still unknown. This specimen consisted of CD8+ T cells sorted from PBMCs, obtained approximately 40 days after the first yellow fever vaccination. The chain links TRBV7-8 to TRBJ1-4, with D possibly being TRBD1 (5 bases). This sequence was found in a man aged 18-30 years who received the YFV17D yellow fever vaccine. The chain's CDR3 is CASSSSNSQVFGDSTNEKLFF. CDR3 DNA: TGTGCCAGCAGCTCATCCAACTCACAGGTTTTTGGGGATTCAACTAATGAAAAACTGTTTTTT.